The source of this T cell receptor beta chain is a study of cytomegalovirus exposure and HLA in healthy donors (dated by TCRdb to about 2017). For the study in its entirety: According to an earlier analysis of several hundred of the donors, 150 million to 200 million T cells yielded 100 million or so unique TCR beta sequences and less than 300 Gb of sequence data. A later analysis re-analyzed previously published TCR beta repertoires from 600 to 850 donors and added high-resolution HLA genotyping to study TCR occurrence patterns. All discovery cohort repertoires had been generated on a single sequencing platform. Roughly 5 DR-DQ haplotypes were handled as single units for association and clustering, since linkage in the cohort was strong. The study aimed to test whether signatures of past pathogen exposure could be identified by cataloging public T cell receptors. A later genetic analysis took genome-wide SNP genotypes for about 55% of the 666 donors and used that subset as a discovery cohort. Along with the approximately 650-subject first cohort, a separate validation cohort of over a hundred different subjects was used. An earlier analysis of a few hundred of the donors applied high-throughput TCR beta sequencing to assess whether each TCR beta V gene segment acted as functional or pseudogenic. In the later analysis, no new phenotypic data were used to find candidate immune exposures; instead, reliance was placed on TCR beta sequences and their occurrence across donors. The genetic ancestry cluster associated with self-reported Caucasian donors included 65% to 90% of the approximately 400 genotyped donors. The study combined high-throughput TCR immunosequencing, statistical association of individual TCRs with disease status, and machine learning to predict cytomegalovirus infection status. Alongside the repertoire data, information on donor age, sex, ethnicity and CMV serostatus was compiled. HLA typing covered class I and class II loci at four-digit resolution. The number of typed donors differed by locus: about 620-640 for A, B, C, DRB1 and DQB1; 500 to 550 for DQA1; around 580 for DPA1; and roughly 470 for DPB1. An early release that covered roughly 600 HLA-typed donors contained 250 to 350 gigabases of sequencing data and 85 million to 100 million unique TCR sequences. Across 398 genotyped donors of the cohort, an average of about 240,000 unique TCR beta nucleotide sequences per donor were sequenced, and roughly 17% of those sequences were non-productive. The study used immunosequencing to profile the T cell repertoires of some 600 subjects and linked those repertoires to cytomegalovirus serostatus.

Points the paper makes about the study in general: In this cohort, only TCR beta chains were sequenced, and detectable features were limited by the absence of alpha or paired-chain data. The study listed 150 to 200 TCR beta chains as associated with cytomegalovirus. An earlier analysis of roughly 570 of the donors showed that most TCR beta V segments appeared in productive rearrangements either about 90% or about 30% of the time, which broadly matched IMGT annotations. When HLA alleles, especially DR and DQ, strongly co-occurred, attributing TCR associations to individual alleles was difficult. According to a later analysis, TCR association rates differed among HLA loci, with DRB1 alleles showing the most associated TCRs and HLA-C alleles showing the fewest. HLA typing was unavailable for some donors at each locus, so association tests used only the typed subset. According to a later analysis, most CMV-associated TCR beta chains appeared to be HLA-restricted, and the HLA associations seemed to be driven largely by CMV exposure. The presence/absence analyses assumed that sequencing depth was roughly uniform across donors, and that assumption may not be true. Approximately 16 rarely observed V segments, including chromosome 9 orphons, were excluded from the earlier analysis of about 610 of the donors because counts were too low. Most TCR sequences were observed very rarely across donors, whereas some public TCRs were present in many individuals. At a false discovery rate of 0.05, a later analysis linked 16,000 or so TCR beta sequences to specific HLA alleles. The classifier was reported to diagnose cytomegalovirus status with high specificity and sensitivity in both the original and validation cohorts. The authors suggested that the approach could potentially be generalized to other disease states and immunological phenotypes. A few of the identified cytomegalovirus-associated TCR beta chains were confirmed in vitro to be specific for cytomegalovirus antigens. CMV serostatus was the only immune exposure information available for the cohort. Some IMGT-functional V segments, including TRBV6-2 and TRBV6-3, could not be distinguished by the 87-base-pair reads and were therefore excluded. V-gene and J-gene trimming of TCR beta chains was associated with a missense DCLRE1C variant in a later genetic analysis, and the association was replicated in an independent cohort. In a later analysis, several top co-occurrence clusters were reported to appear linked to parvovirus B19, influenza, CMV and Epstein-Barr virus. A further reported finding was that TCR beta sequences accurately predicted the HLA-A and HLA-B alleles for most subjects in the first cohort. A later genetic analysis reported fewer N-insertions in productive TCRs among donors in an Asian-associated ancestry cluster than the approximately 700-donor mean. Compared with equally common non-associated chains, HLA-associated TCR beta chains in a later analysis were more clonally expanded and had lower generation probabilities. A cluster of highly shared sequence variants was judged likely to be a technical artifact of the sequencing pipeline. Correlated functional status among segregating V segments might reflect linkage disequilibrium, but an unknown experimental factor could not be ruled out.

V and J are trimmed by 1 base and 7 bases, and the gene matches miss 6 bases of the junction. Reading from cysteine to phenylalanine, the CDR3 counts 14 amino acids. Only the CDR3 portion is preserved as DNA: 42 bases, with reading frame beginning at the first base. As encoded in the germline V gene (reference sequence), CDR1 is MNHEY while CDR2 is SMNVEV. Receptor amplification or capture employed the immunoSEQ multiplex PCR assay. A mixture of 60 forward primers for TCR Vbeta segments and 13 reverse primers for TCR Jbeta segments was used in the multiplex PCR. A multiplex PCR assay on genomic DNA amplified the CDR3 region of rearranged TCR beta genes. The amplified TCR beta libraries were sequenced on the Illumina HiSeq System as 87-base-pair reads. The published analysis was carried out like this. A later analysis counted 65 million to 90 million unique TCR beta chains across the 640 or so repertoires, and 9 million to 14 million of these chains were shared by at least two donors. To remove PCR and sequencing errors, raw reads were error-corrected and collapsed into unique sequences using a nearest-neighbor algorithm that merged closely related sequences. To assign V, D and J gene segments, CDR3 sequences were aligned to IMGT reference sequences. For a sequence to be retained, at least a six-nucleotide match to both a V gene segment and a J gene segment was required. A rearrangement counted as productive if the CDR3 had no stop codons and remained in frame with V and J, and every other rearrangement counted as non-productive. Following IMGT convention, CDR3 was defined as the stretch from the second conserved V-encoded cysteine to the conserved J-encoded phenylalanine. In an earlier analysis of 500 to 650 of the donors, sequences lacking an unambiguous match to a single V gene segment were excluded. An earlier analysis of about 600 of the donors called V segments functional above 56.7% productive rearrangements and segregating when the between-donor standard deviation exceeded 5%. A statistical classification framework was developed to diagnose cytomegalovirus status using the catalog of TCR beta chain sequences. V and J gene assignment, in a later analysis, came from comparing TCR nucleotide sequences with IMGT/GENE-DB human TR gene sequences. The TCRdist pipeline was used in a later analysis to assign CDR3 sequences and most-parsimonious VDJ recombination scenarios. In a later analysis, each TCR beta chain was defined by its CDR3 amino acid sequence together with its V-gene family, and reads without a unique V-gene family were excluded. As a way to deal with suspected cross-contamination and a sequencing artifact, a later analysis dropped under 600 nucleotide sequences that were highly shared and had low generation probability. A later analysis calculated a clonal expansion index for each public chain from normalized within-repertoire ranks of inferred template counts. In a later analysis, generation probabilities were computed with a VDJ recombination model fitted to out-of-frame rearrangements, and the resulting probabilities were checked against IGoR. In a later analysis, hypergeometric tests were used to score TCR-TCR, TCR-HLA and TCR-CMV co-occurrence, with a repertoire-size bias correction applied to TCR pairs. To estimate false discovery rates, a later analysis permuted the HLA or CMV assignments 20 times. In a later analysis, co-occurring TCRs were grouped with DBSCAN, and TCRdist sequence similarity was added when clustering was performed within HLA-allele-positive subsets. Co-occurrence clustering excluded repertoires with fewer than 30,000 or more than 120,000 public chains, plus five with anomalous nucleotide sharing. This is the immuneACCESS table as TCRdb keeps it, with only in-frame sequences that have V and J called. A part of the clones is gone; compared with another copy, unresolved V genes explain less than half, and the rest is unexplained. The V and J calls and clone size are taken from that table; D and trimming were inferred from the DNA. In all, the sample holds roughly 150,000 clones, and approximately 84% of those were seen once. Around 1% of the sample rests with the top ten.

The cohort comprised some 700 healthy bone marrow donors. At the time of sampling, all cohort members were nominally healthy, though unrecorded immune exposures were likely present. The donor was CMV seronegative and was included in the group of 352 seronegative cohort members. Each donor provided a peripheral blood sample, and peripheral blood mononuclear cells were used for TCR beta sequencing. Genomic DNA was extracted from the blood cell samples with the Qiagen DNeasy Blood Extraction Kit. A remark on this clone: Its antigen is not yet known. No much larger clone is present one base from it, and per-base qualities are unavailable. Other nucleotide sequences in the sample specify the same CDR3.

The clonotype comes from a young man in good health and CMV-seronegative. Sequenced material: PBMCs. The chain links TRBV27 with TRBJ2-7; 8 bases in the junction line up with TRBD1. The CDR3 reads CASSLWQGASEQYF. The nucleotide sequence reads TGTGCCAGCAGTTTATGGCAGGGGGCGAGTGAGCAGTACTTC.